The 9 T cell receptor beta chains in this list originate from one sample, sequenced in a study of immune evolution from preneoplasia to lung adenocarcinoma. Libraries were prepared by immunoSEQ multiplex PCR; TCRdb keeps only in-frame clonotypes and omits some of them. The sample yields about 5,000 clones, less than 85% seen once. Sequenced sample: FFPE minimally invasive lung adenocarcinoma tissue. The source of these receptors is a person aged 55-79 years with lung adenocarcinoma.

J is TRBJ2-1 and V is TRBV5-6; D is possibly TRBD2 (6 bases). The CDR3 spans 18 residues. Germline CDR1 is SGHDT and CDR2 is YYEEEE. The V gene lost 3 bases and the J gene lost 0 bases, with 19 bases spanning the gap. The CDR3 sequence is CASSSPISPGASYNEQFF. The CDR3 DNA reads TGTGCCAGCAGCTCCCCAATTTCTCCGGGAGCCTCCTACAATGAGCAGTTCTTC.

The rearrangement uses TRBV28 and TRBJ2-7, with D possibly matching TRBD1 (5 bases). This CDR3 has 13 amino acids. The germline V gene has CDR1 MDHEN and CDR2 SYDVKM. Trimming left V 5 bases short and J 2 bases short, with 10 bases between. CDR3 protein: CASSRQPTYEQYF. The CDR3 DNA follows: TGTGCCAGCAGTCGACAGCCCACCTACGAGCAGTACTTC.

This clone was seen a few times. For the CDR3, the DNA is TGTGCCAGCAGCGCAAACTCGCACCCGGGACAGGGACAGTATTTT. Amino acid sequence: CASSANSHPGQGQYF. V is TRBV9 and J is TRBJ2-3; 9 bases match TRBD1. This CDR3 is built from 15 residues. The V gene end was trimmed by 3 bases and the J gene end by 12 bases; junction bases not matched to a gene: 14. The germline CDR1 and CDR2 sequences are SGDLS and YYNGEE.

The chain carries TRBV7-9 and TRBJ2-7, with 12 bases lining up with TRBD1. The V gene end was trimmed by 5 bases and the J gene end by 3 bases; junction bases not matched to a gene: 5. The CDR3 covers 15 residues. Germline assignment: CDR1 SEHNR and CDR2 FQNEAQ (reference sequence). The CDR3: CASSPGTGGLYEQYF. The CDR3 DNA is TGTGCCAGCAGCCCCGGGACAGGGGGCCTCTACGAGCAGTACTTC.

Only one count was recorded for this clone. The chain joins TRBV2 to TRBJ2-3; D is uncertain. Looked up from germline, CDR1 is SNHLY and CDR2 is FYNNEI. Deletions cut 8 bases from V and 2 bases from J, with 11 bases between. This CDR3 spans 13 amino acids. The DNA of the CDR3 is TGTGCCAGCCTCTCAGCCCACACAGATACGCAGTATTTT. This gives the protein CASLSAHTDTQYF.

The chain recombines TRBV7-2 with TRBJ2-1; 8 bases are a match to TRBD1. The CDR3 loop spans 14 amino acids. Germline CDR1 SGHTA, CDR2 FQGNSA. Germline trimming cut 3 bases from V and 6 bases from J; bases unmatched to any gene: 4. The CDR3 coding sequence is TGTGCCAGCAGCTTGGACAGGGCTGGCAATGAGCAGTTCTTC. It translates to CASSLDRAGNEQFF.

This clone was observed a single time. J is TRBJ1-1 and V is TRBV15; a possible D gene is TRBD1 (6 bases). Deletions cut 0 bases from V and 4 bases from J, with 15 bases between. The CDR3 extends over 16 amino acids. Germline V gene data show CDR1 as LNHNV and CDR2 as YYDKDF (reference sequence). The CDR3 nucleotides are TGTGCCACCAGCAGAGATTACCCGGGGGCATCCACTGAAGCTTTCTTT. This gives the protein CATSRDYPGASTEAFF.

The chain recombines TRBV25-1 with TRBJ2-5; D ambiguous. The J call is in doubt because the DNA end fits TRBJ2-7 better. The CDR3 runs 12 residues. CDR1 and CDR2 from the germline V gene are MGHDK and SYGVNS. The CDR3: CASSERVNEQYF. The CDR3 DNA is TGTGCCAGCAGTGAAAGGGTTAACGAGCAGTACTTC.

This clone is a singleton in its sample. The chain couples TRBV6-1 to TRBJ2-7, with D possibly TRBD1 on 5 matching bases. V lost 9 bases and J lost 7, with 16 bases in between. The CDR3 has 12 amino acids. Per the germline V gene, CDR1 is MNHNS and CDR2 is SASEGT. DNA of the CDR3: TGTGCCAGAACTTGGGCAGGGTGGGAGCAGTACTTC. It encodes CARTWAGWEQYF.